The 13 T cell receptor beta chains in this list originate from one sample, sequenced in a study of technical replicates of blood from several donors (dated by TCRdb to 2016 to 2017). The library was prepared using the immunoSEQ multiplex PCR assay. As stored in TCRdb, this immuneACCESS dataset retains in-frame rearrangements with V and J assigned. A fraction of the clones does not appear; measured against another copy, unresolved V genes explain less than half of the discrepancy, and the remainder lacks a known reason. Recorded for this sample are about 97,000 clones; less than 95% of them occurred a single time. The ten most abundant clones make up about 0.35% of the sample. The sequenced sample was T cells isolated from PBMCs. The receptors stem from a human donor in good health.

The V call is TRBV5-1, the J call TRBJ2-1, with 8 positions matching TRBD2. This CDR3 region has 15 residues. CDR1 is SGHRS, CDR2 YFSETQ, per germline. Losses at the gene ends were 4 bases for V and 6 bases for J; bases not matched to a gene: 9. The CDR3 DNA follows: TGCGCCAGCAGCCCTCGGGAGGGAGTAGGCAATGAGCAGTTCTTC. It codes for CASSPREGVGNEQFF. Full variable domain (missing parts from reference TRBV5-1 and TRBJ2-1): KAGVTQTPRYLIKTRGQQVTLSCSPISGHRSVSWYQQTPGQGLQFLFEYFSETQRNKGNFPGRFSGRQFSNSRSEMNVSTLELGDSALYLCASSPREGVGNEQFFGPGTRLTVL.

The chain joins TRBV4-2 to TRBJ2-2; D unclear. Per germline, CDR1 LGHNA and CDR2 YNFKEQ. This CDR3 has 16 amino acids. The germline V and J ends were trimmed by 4 bases and 0 bases, with 12 bases remaining between them. The chain's CDR3 is CASSRLWATNTGELFF. CDR3 coding DNA: TGTGCCAGCAGCCGCCTGTGGGCTACGAACACCGGGGAGCTGTTTTTT.

CDR3 sequence (DNA): TGCGCCAGCAGCGTCCTCAGCACAGATACGCAGTATTTT. This translates into CASSVLSTDTQYF. The J gene is TRBJ2-3, the V gene TRBV5-1; D not certain. V dropped 4 bases and J dropped 0 bases, with 6 bases sitting between them. The V gene's germline CDR1 is SGHRS and CDR2 YFSETQ. The CDR3 has 13 residues.

CDR3 sequence (DNA): TGTGCCAGCAGCAAGAGGACTAGCGGGGATCAAGAGACCCAGTACTTC. Its translation: CASSKRTSGDQETQYF. The chain joins TRBV7-6 to TRBJ2-5, with 12 bases aligning to TRBD2. The CDR3 runs to 16 residues. Per germline, CDR1 SGHVS and CDR2 FNYEAQ. The trim removed 5 bases at V and 2 bases at J, leaving 6 bases unmatched.

The chain has TRBV10-1 and TRBJ1-4; 7 positions agree with TRBD1. The CDR3 runs 14 residues. With V trimmed by 4 bases and J by 5 bases, 4 bases remained unmatched. CDR1 and CDR2 from the germline V gene are WNHNN and SYGVQD (reference sequence). The CDR3: CASSVGQKNEKLFF. Written as DNA, the CDR3 is TGCGCCAGCAGTGTGGGACAGAAAAATGAAAAACTGTTTTTT.

This chain links TRBV7-2 with TRBJ2-6; 9 bases agree with TRBD1. With V trimmed by 4 bases and J by 1 base, 5 bases remained unmatched. CDR1 and CDR2 (germline): SGHTA, FQGNSA. The CDR3 runs 17 residues. The CDR3 here is CASSWDRASSGANVLTF. The CDR3 nucleotides read TGTGCCAGCAGCTGGGACAGGGCAAGTTCTGGGGCCAACGTCCTGACTTTC. The whole variable domain, filled in from reference TRBV7-2 and TRBJ2-6, reads GAGVSQSPSNKVTEKGKDVELRCDPISGHTALYWYRQSLGQGLEFLIYFQGNSAPDKSGLPSDRFSAERTGGSVSTLTIQRTQQEDSAVYLCASSWDRASSGANVLTFGAGSRLTVL.

The chain uses TRBV9 and TRBJ2-1, with 8 bases identical to TRBD2. V was clipped by 3 bases and J by 5 bases; unmatched bases: 7. The CDR3 consists of 15 residues. Germline CDR1 reads SGDLS; CDR2 reads YYNGEE. CDR3 in DNA: TGTGCCAGCAGCGGTAGCGGGATCCCCCACAATGAGCAGTTCTTC. It codes for CASSGSGIPHNEQFF.

In this sample, this clone turned up once. The chain couples TRBV7-2 to TRBJ1-2; 8 positions match TRBD1. The CDR3 is made up of 13 amino acids. The V and J ends lost 5 bases and 7 bases, in that order; junction bases with no gene match: 6. Germline CDR1 is SGHTA and CDR2 is FQGNSA. CDR3 in DNA: TGTGCCAGCAGCCTCTGGGACAGGTCTGGCTACACCTTC. Translating it yields CASSLWDRSGYTF.

This sequence joins TRBV7-6 and TRBJ1-1; the D gene is possibly TRBD1 (5 bases). The V gene lost 1 base and the J gene lost 3 bases, with 12 bases spanning the gap. The CDR3 spans 15 residues. Germline-derived CDR1 and CDR2 are SGHVS and FNYEAQ. The CDR3 sequence is CASSLERGVHTEAFF. The DNA for the CDR3 is TGTGCCAGCAGCTTAGAACGGGGGGTTCACACTGAAGCTTTCTTT. The full variable domain, rest sourced from reference TRBV7-6 and TRBJ1-1, is GAGVSQSPRYKVTKRGQDVALRCDPISGHVSLYWYRQALGQGPEFLTYFNYEAQQDKSGLPNDRFSAERPEGSISTLTIQRTEQRDSAMYRCASSLERGVHTEAFFGQGTRLTVV.

This sequence joins TRBV19 and TRBJ2-3; D is unclear. The V gene lost 3 bases and the J gene lost 3 bases, with 7 bases spanning the gap. CDR1 and CDR2 (germline): LNHDA, SQIVND (reference sequence). The CDR3 runs to 13 residues. CDR3: CASSIRRTDTQYF. DNA for the CDR3: TGTGCCAGTAGTATTCGGCGGACAGATACGCAGTATTTT.

V is TRBV10-3 and J is TRBJ1-1; possible D gene TRBD1, 5 bases. Germline V gene data show CDR1 as ENHRY and CDR2 as SYGVKD. The V end lost 5 bases, the J end lost 0 bases, and 10 bases lay between the germline ends. The CDR3 spans 14 residues. CDR3 in amino acids: CAISHTGVNTEAFF. The CDR3 DNA reads TGTGCCATCAGTCATACGGGGGTGAACACTGAAGCTTTCTTT.

This chain uses TRBV5-6 with TRBJ2-4, with D possibly TRBD1 on 6 matching bases. CDR1 is SGHDT, CDR2 YYEEEE, per germline. V dropped 5 bases and J dropped 2 bases, with 17 bases sitting between them. CDR3 length: 16 amino acids. CDR3 loop: CASSYDRTRTKNIQYF. The CDR3 DNA reads as TGTGCCAGCAGTTACGACAGGACGAGAACCAAAAACATTCAGTACTTC.

This chain connects TRBV4-2 to TRBJ1-5; a weak D match, TRBD1 (5 bases). With 3 bases removed from V and 3 bases from J, the gap between germline ends came to 12 bases. The CDR3 covers 15 residues. Germline assignment: CDR1 LGHNA and CDR2 YNFKEQ. The CDR3 region is CASSQGGGPNQPQHF. The CDR3 bases are TGTGCCAGCAGCCAGGGGGGGGGACCCAATCAGCCCCAGCATTTT.